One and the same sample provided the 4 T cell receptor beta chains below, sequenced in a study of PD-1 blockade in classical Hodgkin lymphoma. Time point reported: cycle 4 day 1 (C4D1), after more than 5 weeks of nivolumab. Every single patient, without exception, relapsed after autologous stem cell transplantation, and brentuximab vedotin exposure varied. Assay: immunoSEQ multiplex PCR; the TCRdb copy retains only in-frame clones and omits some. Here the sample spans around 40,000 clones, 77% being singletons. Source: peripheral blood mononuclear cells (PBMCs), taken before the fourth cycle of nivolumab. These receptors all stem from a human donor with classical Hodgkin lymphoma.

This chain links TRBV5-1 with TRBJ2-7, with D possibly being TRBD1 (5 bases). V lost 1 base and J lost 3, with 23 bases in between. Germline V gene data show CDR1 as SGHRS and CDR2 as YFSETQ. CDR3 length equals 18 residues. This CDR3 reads CASSLRLRQPARSYEQYF. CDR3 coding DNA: TGCGCCAGCAGCTTGAGGTTGCGACAGCCCGCTCGGAGCTACGAGCAGTACTTC.

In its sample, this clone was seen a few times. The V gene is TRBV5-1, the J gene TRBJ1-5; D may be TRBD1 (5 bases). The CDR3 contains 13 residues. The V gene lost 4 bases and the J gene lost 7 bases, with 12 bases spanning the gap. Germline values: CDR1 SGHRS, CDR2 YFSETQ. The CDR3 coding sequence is TGCGCCAGCAGCGCCAGGGTCGGGCAGCCCCAGCATTTT. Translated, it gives CASSARVGQPQHF.

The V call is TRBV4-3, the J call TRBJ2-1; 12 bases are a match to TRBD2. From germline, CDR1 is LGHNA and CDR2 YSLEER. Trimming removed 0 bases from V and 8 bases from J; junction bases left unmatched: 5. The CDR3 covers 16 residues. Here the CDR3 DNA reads TGCGCCAGCAGCCAAGATCCGACTAGCGGGGGTCATGAGCAGTTCTTC. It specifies CASSQDPTSGGHEQFF.

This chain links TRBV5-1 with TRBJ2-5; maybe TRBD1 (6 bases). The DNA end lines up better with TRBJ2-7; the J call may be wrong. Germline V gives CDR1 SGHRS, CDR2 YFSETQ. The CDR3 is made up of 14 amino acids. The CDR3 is CASRSTQGTGEQYF. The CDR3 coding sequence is TGCGCCAGCAGGAGCACACAGGGAACAGGCGAGCAGTACTTC.